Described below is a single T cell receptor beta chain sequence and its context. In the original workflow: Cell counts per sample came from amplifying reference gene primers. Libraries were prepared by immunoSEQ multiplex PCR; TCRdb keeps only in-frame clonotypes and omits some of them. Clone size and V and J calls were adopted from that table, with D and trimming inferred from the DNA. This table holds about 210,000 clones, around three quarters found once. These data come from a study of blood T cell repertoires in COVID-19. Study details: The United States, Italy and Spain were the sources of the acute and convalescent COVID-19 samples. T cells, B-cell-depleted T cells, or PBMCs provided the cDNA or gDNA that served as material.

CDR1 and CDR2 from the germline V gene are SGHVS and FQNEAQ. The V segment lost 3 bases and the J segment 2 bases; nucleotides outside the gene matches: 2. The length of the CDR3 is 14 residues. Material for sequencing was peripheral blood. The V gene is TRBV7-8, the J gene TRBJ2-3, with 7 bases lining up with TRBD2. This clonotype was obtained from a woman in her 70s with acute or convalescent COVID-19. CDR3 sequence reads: CASSLGLFTDTQYF. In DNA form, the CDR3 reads TGTGCCAGCAGCTTGGGACTATTCACAGATACGCAGTATTTT.